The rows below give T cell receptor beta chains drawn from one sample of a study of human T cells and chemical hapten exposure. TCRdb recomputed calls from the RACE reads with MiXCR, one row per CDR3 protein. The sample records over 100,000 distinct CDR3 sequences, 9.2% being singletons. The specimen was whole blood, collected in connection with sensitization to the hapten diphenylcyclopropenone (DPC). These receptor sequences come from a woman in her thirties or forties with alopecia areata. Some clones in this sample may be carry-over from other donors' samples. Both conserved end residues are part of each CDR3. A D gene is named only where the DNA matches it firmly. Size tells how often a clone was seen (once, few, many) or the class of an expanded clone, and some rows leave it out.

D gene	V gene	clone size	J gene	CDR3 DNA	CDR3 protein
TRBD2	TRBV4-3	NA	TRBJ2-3	TGCGCCAGCAGCTCTCAAGCGGGACTAGCTGCAGATACGCAGTATTTT	CASSSQAGLAADTQYF
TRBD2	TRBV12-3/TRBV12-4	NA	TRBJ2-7	TGTGCCAGCAGTCTACTCGGACTAGCGGGGAGCTACGAGCAGTACTTC	CASSLLGLAGSYEQYF
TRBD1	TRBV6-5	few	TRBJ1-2	TGTGCCAGCAGTTATCGAGGGGGCGCTGGTAACTATGGCTACACCTTC	CASSYRGGAGNYGYTF
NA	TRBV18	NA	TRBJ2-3	TGTGCCAGCTCAGCTCGAGGGGACACAGATACGCAGTATTTT	CASSARGDTDTQYF
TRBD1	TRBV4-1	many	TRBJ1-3	TGCGCCAGCAGCCAAGATGCCCCCAGGACAGGGGGCGCGAGTTATCACACCATATATTTT	CASSQDAPRTGGASYHTIYF
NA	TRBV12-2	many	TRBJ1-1	TGTGCAAGTCGCCTACGGTGTATGGAGAACACTGAAGCTTTCTTT	CASRLRCMENTEAFF
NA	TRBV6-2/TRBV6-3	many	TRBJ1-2	TGTGCCAGCAGTTCAACTCAGAATAACTATGGCTACACCTTC	CASSSTQNNYGYTF
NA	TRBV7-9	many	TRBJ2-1	TGTGCCAGCAGCTTGGGAATGTACAATGAGCAGTTCTTC	CASSLGMYNEQFF
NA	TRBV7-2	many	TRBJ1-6	TGTGCCAGCAGCTTAGGTCGGTCACCCCTCCACTTT	CASSLGRSPLHF
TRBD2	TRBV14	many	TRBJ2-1	TGTGCCAGCAACAAAGGACTTAGCGGGGGGATCTACGATGAGCAGTTCTTC	CASNKGLSGGIYDEQFF
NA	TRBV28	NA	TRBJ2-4	TGTGCCAGCAGTTTCCCCAAAAACATTCAGTACTTC	CASSFPKNIQYF
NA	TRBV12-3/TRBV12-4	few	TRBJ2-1	TGTGCCAGCAGTTTTAGGCGGGTCTCCTACAATGAGCAGTTCTTC	CASSFRRVSYNEQFF
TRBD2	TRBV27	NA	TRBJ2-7	TGTGCCAGCAGTTTAACGGCTAGCGGGGGGTACGAGCAGTACTTC	CASSLTASGGYEQYF
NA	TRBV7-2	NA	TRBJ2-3	TGTGCCAGCAGCTTAGGAGCCGGGACAACGGATACGCAGTATTTT	CASSLGAGTTDTQYF
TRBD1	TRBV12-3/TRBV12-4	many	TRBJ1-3	TGTGCCAGCAGTGCGACAGGGTCCTCTGGAAACACCATATATTTT	CASSATGSSGNTIYF
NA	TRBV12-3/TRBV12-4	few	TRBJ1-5	TGTGCCAGCAGCAAAGACAGTAGCAATCAGCCCCAGCATTTT	CASSKDSSNQPQHF
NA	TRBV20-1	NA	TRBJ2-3	TGCAGTGCTAGAGATCCCCTAGCGAGTCGTAGCACAGATACGCAGTATTTT	CSARDPLASRSTDTQYF
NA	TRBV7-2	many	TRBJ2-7	TGTGCCAGCAGCTCCGGATTCTACGAGCAGTACTTC	CASSSGFYEQYF
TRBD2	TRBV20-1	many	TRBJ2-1	TGCAGTGCTAGAGAAGGGACTAGCGTCCTCGAAGAGCAGTTCTTC	CSAREGTSVLEEQFF
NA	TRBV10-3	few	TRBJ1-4	TGTGCCATCAGTGATCGGAATAATGAAAAACTGTTTTTT	CAISDRNNEKLFF
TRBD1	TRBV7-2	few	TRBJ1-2	TGTGCCAGCAGCTACGATACCGGGACAGGGTTATATGGCTACACCTTC	CASSYDTGTGLYGYTF
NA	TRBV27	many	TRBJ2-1	TGTGCCAGCAGTCCCAGCTTAATGGTGCGGAGCTATGAGCAGTTCTTC	CASSPSLMVRSYEQFF
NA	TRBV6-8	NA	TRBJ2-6	TGTGCCAGCAGTTATGGTAGGTCCAGCTCTGGGGCCAACGTCCTGACTTTC	CASSYGRSSSGANVLTF
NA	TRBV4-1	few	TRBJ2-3	TGCGCCAGCAGCCAAGATCGGTCCGCGGGCACAGATACGCAGTATTTT	CASSQDRSAGTDTQYF
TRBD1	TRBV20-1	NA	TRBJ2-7	TGCAGTGCCCGGGACAGACAGACCTACGAGCAGTACTTC	CSARDRQTYEQYF
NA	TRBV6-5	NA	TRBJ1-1	TGTGCCAGCAGTTACTCGGCCGCTACTATGAACACTGAAGCTTTCTTT	CASSYSAATMNTEAFF
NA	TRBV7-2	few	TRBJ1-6	TGTGCCAGCAGCAATACAGGTCATTCACCCCTCCACTTT	CASSNTGHSPLHF
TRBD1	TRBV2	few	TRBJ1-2	TGTGCCAGCGTAGACAGGGCAGATGGCTACACCTTC	CASVDRADGYTF
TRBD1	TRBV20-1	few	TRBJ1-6	TGCAGTGCTCCATCACGACAGGGCACCTCACCCCTCCACTTT	CSAPSRQGTSPLHF
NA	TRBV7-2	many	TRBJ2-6	TGTGCCAGCAGCTTAGCGGGAACTGGGGCCAACGTCCTGACTTTC	CASSLAGTGANVLTF
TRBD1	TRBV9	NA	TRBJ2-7	TGTGCCAGCAGCGTAGGACCCCAGGGGGATATCCACGAGCAGTACTTC	CASSVGPQGDIHEQYF
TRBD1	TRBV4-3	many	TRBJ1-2	TGCGCCAGCAGCCAAAACAGGGGTTCTAATGGCTACACCTTC	CASSQNRGSNGYTF
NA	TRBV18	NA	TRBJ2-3	TGTGCCAGCTCAGCACAGAGTCCAGATACGCAGTATTTT	CASSAQSPDTQYF
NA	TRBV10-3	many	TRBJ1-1	TGTGCCATCAGTGAGGGGACGGGACGGGGAAACACTGAAGCTTTCTTT	CAISEGTGRGNTEAFF
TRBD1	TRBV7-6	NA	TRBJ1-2	TGTGCCAGCAGCTCCACCGGGACAGGGCAGGGCCATGGCTACACCTTC	CASSSTGTGQGHGYTF
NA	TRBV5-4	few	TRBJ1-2	TGTGCCAGCAGCCTAGAAGGGGCCCGCACTAACTATGGCTACACCTTC	CASSLEGARTNYGYTF
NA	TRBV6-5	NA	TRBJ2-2	TGTGCCAGCAGTTCTGAAGGGCGGGCCGGGGAGCTGTTTTTT	CASSSEGRAGELFF
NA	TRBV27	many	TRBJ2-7	TGTGCCAGCAGTTTAGGGGGCCTCTACGAGCAGTACTTC	CASSLGGLYEQYF
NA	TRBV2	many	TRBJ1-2	TGTGCCAGCAGTGAAGGGGTGAGGTATGGCTACACCTTC	CASSEGVRYGYTF
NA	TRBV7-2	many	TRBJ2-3	TGTGCCAGCAGCTTTTGGGGGGGGCGGTCAGATACGCAGTATTTT	CASSFWGGRSDTQYF
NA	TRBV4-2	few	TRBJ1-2	TGTGCCAGCAGCCAAGAGGTGGCAGTTATGGCGGGAAAAGCTAACTATGGCTACACCTTC	CASSQEVAVMAGKANYGYTF
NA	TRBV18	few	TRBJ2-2	TGTGCCAGCTCACCAGGGGAAAGCACCGGGGAGCTGTTTTTT	CASSPGESTGELFF
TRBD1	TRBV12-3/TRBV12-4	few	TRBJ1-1	TGTGCCAGCAGTCCCTGGGACAGGGGGGACACTGAAGCTTTCTTT	CASSPWDRGDTEAFF
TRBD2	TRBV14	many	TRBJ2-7	TGTGCCAGCAGCCTAACAGCGGGAGCGACCTACGAGCAGTACTTC	CASSLTAGATYEQYF
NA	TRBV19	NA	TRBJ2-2	TGTGCCAGTAGTATTGGGGTCACGAACACCGGGGAGCTGTTTTTT	CASSIGVTNTGELFF
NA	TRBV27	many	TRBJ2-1	TGTGCCAGCAGCCGGGCGGGGACCTCCTACAATGAGCAGTTCTTC	CASSRAGTSYNEQFF
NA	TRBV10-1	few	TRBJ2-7	TGCGCCAGCAGTGACGGCACGAATCCGGGATACGAGCAGTACTTC	CASSDGTNPGYEQYF
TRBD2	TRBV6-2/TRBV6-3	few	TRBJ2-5	TGTGCCAGCAGCCGGACTAGCGGGGGCCAAGAGACCCAGTACTTC	CASSRTSGGQETQYF
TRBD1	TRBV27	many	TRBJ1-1	TGTGCCAGCAGTTTAGGGCAGGGGGCTTCATTGGCTTTCTTT	CASSLGQGASLAFF
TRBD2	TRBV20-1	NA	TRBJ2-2	TGCAGTGCTAGAGACCTAGCGGGGTTACGGAACACCGGGGAGCTGTTTTTT	CSARDLAGLRNTGELFF
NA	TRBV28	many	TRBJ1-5	TGTGCCAGCAGTTTAAACCCTGGGCAGCCTAATCAGCCCCAGCATTTT	CASSLNPGQPNQPQHF
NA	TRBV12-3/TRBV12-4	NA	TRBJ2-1	TGTGCCAGCGGTACCACAGGTGCCCCTTCCTACAATGAGCAGTTCTTC	CASGTTGAPSYNEQFF
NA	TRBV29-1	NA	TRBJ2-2	TGCAGCGGCCTCCGGGCCCCGAACACCGGGGAGCTGTTTTTT	CSGLRAPNTGELFF
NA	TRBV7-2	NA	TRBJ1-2	TGTGCCAGCAGCCCGTACATCACAAGCATTTCTAACTATGGCTACACCTTC	CASSPYITSISNYGYTF
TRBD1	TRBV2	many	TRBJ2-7	TGTGCCAGCAGTGAGGTAGTGGGGACAGGGCCCCACGAGCAGTACTTC	CASSEVVGTGPHEQYF
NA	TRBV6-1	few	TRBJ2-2	TGTGCCAGCAGGGAAGGCCCGAACACCGGGGAGCTGTTTTTT	CASREGPNTGELFF
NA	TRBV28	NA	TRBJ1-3	TGTGCCAGCAGACGGACCTCTGGAAACACCATATATTTT	CASRRTSGNTIYF
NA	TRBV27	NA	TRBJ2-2	TGTGCCAGCAGCTCCCGAAGTTACCGGTATTACACCGGGGAGCTGTTTTTT	CASSSRSYRYYTGELFF
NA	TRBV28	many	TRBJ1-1	TGTGCCACCTCCACTCGTAGGGCAGGGCCAATGAACACTGAAGCTTTCTTT	CATSTRRAGPMNTEAFF
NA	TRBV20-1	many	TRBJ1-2	TGCAGTGCTAACCCGGGGGCTCGGGGCTACACCTTC	CSANPGARGYTF